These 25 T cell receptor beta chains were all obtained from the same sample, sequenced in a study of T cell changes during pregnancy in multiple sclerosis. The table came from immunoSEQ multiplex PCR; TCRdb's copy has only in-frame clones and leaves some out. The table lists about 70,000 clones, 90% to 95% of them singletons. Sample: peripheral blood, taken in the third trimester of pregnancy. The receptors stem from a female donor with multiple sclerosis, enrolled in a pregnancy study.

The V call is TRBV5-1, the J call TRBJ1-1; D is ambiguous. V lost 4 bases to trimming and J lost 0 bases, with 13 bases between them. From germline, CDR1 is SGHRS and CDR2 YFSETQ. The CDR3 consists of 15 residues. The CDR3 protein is CASSLIHDMNTEAFF. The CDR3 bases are TGCGCCAGCAGCCTCATACACGACATGAACACTGAAGCTTTCTTT.

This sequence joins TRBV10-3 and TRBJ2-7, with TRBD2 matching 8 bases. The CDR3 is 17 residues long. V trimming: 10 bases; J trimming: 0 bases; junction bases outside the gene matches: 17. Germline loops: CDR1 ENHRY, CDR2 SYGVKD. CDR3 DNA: TGTGCCACCCTAGGGAGCGGGAGCGCCCCGAGCTCCTACGAGCAGTACTTC. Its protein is CATLGSGSAPSSYEQYF.

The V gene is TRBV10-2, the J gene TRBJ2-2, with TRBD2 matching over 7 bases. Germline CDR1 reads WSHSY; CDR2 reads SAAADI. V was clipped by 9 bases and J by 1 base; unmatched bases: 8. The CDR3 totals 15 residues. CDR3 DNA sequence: TGCGCCAGGTCCCCGGTAGCGGGGAACACCGGGGAGCTGTTTTTT. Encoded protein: CARSPVAGNTGELFF.

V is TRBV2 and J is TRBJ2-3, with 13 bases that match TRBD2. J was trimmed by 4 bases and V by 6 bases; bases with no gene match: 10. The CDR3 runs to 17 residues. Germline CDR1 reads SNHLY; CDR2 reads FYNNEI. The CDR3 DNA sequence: TGTGCCAGCAGGAAAGGACTAGCGGGAGTCGTCTCAGATACGCAGTATTTT. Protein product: CASRKGLAGVVSDTQYF.

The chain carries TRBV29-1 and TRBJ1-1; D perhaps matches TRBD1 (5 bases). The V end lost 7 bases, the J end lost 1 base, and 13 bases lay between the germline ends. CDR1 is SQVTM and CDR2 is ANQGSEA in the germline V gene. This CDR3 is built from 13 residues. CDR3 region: CSAQGGRNTEAFF. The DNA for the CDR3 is TGCAGCGCGCAGGGAGGGCGGAACACTGAAGCTTTCTTT.

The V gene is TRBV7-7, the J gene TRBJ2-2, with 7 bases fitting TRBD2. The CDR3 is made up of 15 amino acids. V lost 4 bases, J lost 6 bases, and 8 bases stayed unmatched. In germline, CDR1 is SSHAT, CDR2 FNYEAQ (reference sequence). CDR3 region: CASSSSTSFPGELFF. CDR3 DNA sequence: TGTGCCAGCAGCTCCTCGACTAGCTTCCCCGGGGAGCTGTTTTTT.

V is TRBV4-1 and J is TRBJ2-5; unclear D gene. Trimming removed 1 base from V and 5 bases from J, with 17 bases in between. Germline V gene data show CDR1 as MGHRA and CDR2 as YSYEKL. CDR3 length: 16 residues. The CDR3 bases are TGCGCCAGCAGCCAAGGGATCGTGGGCCTCGGTGAGACCCAGTACTTC. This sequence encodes CASSQGIVGLGETQYF.

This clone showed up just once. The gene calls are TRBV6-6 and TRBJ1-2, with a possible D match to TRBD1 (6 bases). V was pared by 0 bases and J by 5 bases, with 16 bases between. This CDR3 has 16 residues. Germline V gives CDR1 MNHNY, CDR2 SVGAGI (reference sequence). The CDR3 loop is CASSYSGGPAIYGYTF. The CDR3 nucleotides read TGTGCCAGCAGTTACTCGGGGGGGCCCGCAATTTATGGCTACACCTTC.

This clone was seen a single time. The CDR3 region has the DNA TGTGCCAGCAGATCTTTATCAGGGGCCCCCTACGAGCAGTACTTC. It encodes CASRSLSGAPYEQYF. The V gene is TRBV27, the J gene TRBJ2-7; possibly TRBD1 for D (6 bases). The CDR3 runs 15 residues. Germline loops: CDR1 MNHEY, CDR2 SMNVEV (reference sequence). V was cut by 6 bases and J by 2 bases, with 17 bases left in between.

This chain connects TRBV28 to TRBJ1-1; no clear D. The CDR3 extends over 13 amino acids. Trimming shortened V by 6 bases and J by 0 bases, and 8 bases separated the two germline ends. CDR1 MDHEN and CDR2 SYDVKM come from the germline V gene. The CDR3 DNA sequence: TGTGCCAGCAGGGTGAGGGTGAACACTGAAGCTTTCTTT. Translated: CASRVRVNTEAFF.

The CDR3 sequence is CASSRGTAENYYGYTF. In DNA form, the CDR3 reads TGTGCCAGCAGCCGAGGGACAGCAGAGAACTACTATGGCTACACCTTC. This chain uses TRBV5-6 with TRBJ1-2, with 7 bases aligning to TRBD1. V shed 4 bases, J shed 3 bases, and the junction held 12 bases outside the gene matches. The CDR3 loop spans 16 amino acids. Germline CDR1 and CDR2: SGHDT and YYEEEE.

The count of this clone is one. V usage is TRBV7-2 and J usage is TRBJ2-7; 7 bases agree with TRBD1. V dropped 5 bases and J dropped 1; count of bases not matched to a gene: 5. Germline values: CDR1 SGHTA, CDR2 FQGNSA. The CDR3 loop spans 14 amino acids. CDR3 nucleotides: TGTGCCAGCAGCGACAGGGTTCGATCCTACGAGCAGTACTTC. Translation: CASSDRVRSYEQYF. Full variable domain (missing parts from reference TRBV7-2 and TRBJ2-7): GAGVSQSPSNKVTEKGKDVELRCDPISGHTALYWYRQSLGQGLEFLIYFQGNSAPDKSGLPSDRFSAERTGGSVSTLTIQRTQQEDSAVYLCASSDRVRSYEQYFGPGTRLTVT.

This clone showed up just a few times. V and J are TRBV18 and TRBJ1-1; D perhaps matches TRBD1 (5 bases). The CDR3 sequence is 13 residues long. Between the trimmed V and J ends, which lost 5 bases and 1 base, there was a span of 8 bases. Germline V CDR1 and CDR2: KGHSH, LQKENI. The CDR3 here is CASSADRNTEAFF. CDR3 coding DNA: TGTGCCAGCTCAGCAGACAGGAACACTGAAGCTTTCTTT. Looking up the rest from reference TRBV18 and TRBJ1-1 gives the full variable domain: NAGVMQNPRHLVRRRGQEARLRCSPMKGHSHVYWYRQLPEEGLKFMVYLQKENIIDESGMPKERFSAEFPKEGPSILRIQQVVRGDSAAYFCASSADRNTEAFFGQGTRLTVV.

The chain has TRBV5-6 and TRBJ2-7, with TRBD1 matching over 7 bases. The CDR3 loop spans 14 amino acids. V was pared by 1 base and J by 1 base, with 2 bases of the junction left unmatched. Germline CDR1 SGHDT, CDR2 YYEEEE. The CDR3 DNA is TGTGCCAGCAGCTTGCGGGACAGTTCCTACGAGCAGTACTTC. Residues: CASSLRDSSYEQYF.

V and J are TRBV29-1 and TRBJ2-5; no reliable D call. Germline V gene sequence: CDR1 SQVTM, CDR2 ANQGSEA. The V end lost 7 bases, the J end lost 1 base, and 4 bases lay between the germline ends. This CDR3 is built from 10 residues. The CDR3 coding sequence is TGCAGCGGGCTCCAAGAGACCCAGTACTTC. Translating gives CSGLQETQYF.

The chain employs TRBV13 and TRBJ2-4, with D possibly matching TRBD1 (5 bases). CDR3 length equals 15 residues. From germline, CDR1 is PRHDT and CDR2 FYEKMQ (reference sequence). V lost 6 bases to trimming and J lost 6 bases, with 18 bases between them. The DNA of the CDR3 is TGTGCCAGCAGTTTAAAAGGGGCCCCGGGAAACATTCAGTACTTC. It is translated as CASSLKGAPGNIQYF.

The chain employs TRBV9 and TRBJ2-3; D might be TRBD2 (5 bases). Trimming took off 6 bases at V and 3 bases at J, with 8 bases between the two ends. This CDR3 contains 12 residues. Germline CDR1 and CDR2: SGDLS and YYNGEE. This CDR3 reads CASKGGTDTQYF. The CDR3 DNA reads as TGTGCCAGCAAGGGCGGGACAGATACGCAGTATTTT. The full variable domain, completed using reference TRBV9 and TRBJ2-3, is DSGVTQTPKHLITATGQRVTLRCSPRSGDLSVYWYQQSLDQGLQFLIQYYNGEERAKGNILERFSAQQFPDLHSELNLSSLELGDSALYFCASKGGTDTQYFGPGTRLTVL.

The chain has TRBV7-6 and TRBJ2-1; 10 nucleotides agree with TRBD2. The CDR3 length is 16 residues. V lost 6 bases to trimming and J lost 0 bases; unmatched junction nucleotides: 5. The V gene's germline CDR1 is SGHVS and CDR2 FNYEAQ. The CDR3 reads CASRKLAGSSYNEQFF. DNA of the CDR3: TGTGCCAGCAGGAAACTAGCGGGAAGCTCCTACAATGAGCAGTTCTTC.

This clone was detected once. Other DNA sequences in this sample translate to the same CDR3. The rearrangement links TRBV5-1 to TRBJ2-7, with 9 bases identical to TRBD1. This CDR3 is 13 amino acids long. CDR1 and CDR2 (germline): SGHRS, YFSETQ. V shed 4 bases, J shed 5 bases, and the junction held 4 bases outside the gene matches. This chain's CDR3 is CASSLTGGHEQYF. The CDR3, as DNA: TGCGCCAGCAGCCTTACAGGGGGCCACGAGCAGTACTTC.

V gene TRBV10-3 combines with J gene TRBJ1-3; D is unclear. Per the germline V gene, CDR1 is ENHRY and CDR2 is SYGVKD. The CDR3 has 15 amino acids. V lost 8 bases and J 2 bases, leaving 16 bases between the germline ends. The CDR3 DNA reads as TGTGCCATCTCAGCAGGCCTGGGTCCTGGAAACACCATATATTTT. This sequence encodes CAISAGLGPGNTIYF.

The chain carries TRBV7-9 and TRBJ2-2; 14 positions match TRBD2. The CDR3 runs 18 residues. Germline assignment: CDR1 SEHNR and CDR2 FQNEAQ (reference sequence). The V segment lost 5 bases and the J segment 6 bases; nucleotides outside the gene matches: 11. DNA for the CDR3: TGTGCCAGCAGCCCGACTAGCGGGAGGGCCGTTGTATCCGGGGAGCTGTTTTTT. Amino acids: CASSPTSGRAVVSGELFF. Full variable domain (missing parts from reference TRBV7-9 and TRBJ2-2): DTGVSQNPRHKITKRGQNVTFRCDPISEHNRLYWYRQTLGQGPEFLTYFQNEAQLEKSRLLSDRFSAERPKGSFSTLEIQRTEQGDSAMYLCASSPTSGRAVVSGELFFGEGSRLTVL.

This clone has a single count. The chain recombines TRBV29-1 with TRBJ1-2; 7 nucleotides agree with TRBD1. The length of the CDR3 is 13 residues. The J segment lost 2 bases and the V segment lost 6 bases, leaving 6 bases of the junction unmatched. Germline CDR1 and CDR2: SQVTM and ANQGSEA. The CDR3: CSVGGTANYGYTF. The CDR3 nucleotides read TGCAGCGTCGGAGGGACAGCAAACTATGGCTACACCTTC.

In DNA, the CDR3 is TGTGCCAGCAGTTTACAGGGGCGAACCTGGAACACTGAAGCTTTCTTT. Its translation: CASSLQGRTWNTEAFF. V gene TRBV28 combines with J gene TRBJ1-1; maybe TRBD1 (6 bases). CDR1 and CDR2 (germline): MDHEN, SYDVKM. The V end lost 2 bases, the J end lost 1 base, and 14 bases lay between the germline ends. The CDR3 totals 16 residues. The variable domain in full, with the rest retrieved from reference TRBV28 and TRBJ1-1, is DVKVTQSSRYLVKRTGEKVFLECVQDMDHENMFWYRQDPGLGLRLIYFSYDVKMKEKGDIPEGYSVSREKKERFSLILESASTNQTSMYLCASSLQGRTWNTEAFFGQGTRLTVV.

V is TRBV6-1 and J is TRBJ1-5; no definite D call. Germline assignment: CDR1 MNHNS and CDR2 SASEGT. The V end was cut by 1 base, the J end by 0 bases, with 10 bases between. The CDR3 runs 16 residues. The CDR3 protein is CASSEEGGHSNQPQHF. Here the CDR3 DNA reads TGTGCCAGCAGTGAAGAGGGCGGGCATAGCAATCAGCCCCAGCATTTT.

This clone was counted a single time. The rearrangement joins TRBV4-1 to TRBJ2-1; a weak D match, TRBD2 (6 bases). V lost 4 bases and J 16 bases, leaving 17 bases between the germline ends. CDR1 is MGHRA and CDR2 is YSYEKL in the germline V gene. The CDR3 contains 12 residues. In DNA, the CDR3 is TGCGCCAGCAGCCTACCTAATCGCGGGGTTTTCTTC. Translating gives CASSLPNRGVFF.